Listed below are T cell receptor beta chains from one sample, sequenced in a study of identical twins. MiXCR, run by TCRdb on the 5' RACE reads, gives a single entry per CDR3 protein. The sample shows about 520,000 distinct CDR3 sequences, roughly a fifth of them seen only once. This sample also appeared in a second study, on T cells expressing NK-cell markers.

The sample was CD4+ T cells sorted from blood. Receptors were obtained from a woman aged 18-30 years in good health. Both conserved end residues are part of each CDR3.

len: 14; v_gene: TRBV7-9; CDR3aa: CASSLRVGQETQYF
len: 14; v_gene: TRBV12-3/TRBV12-4; CDR3aa: CASSVAGGFETQYF
len: 15; v_gene: TRBV9; CDR3aa: CASSRGQSTGNTIYF
len: 15; v_gene: TRBV12-3/TRBV12-4; CDR3aa: CASSLLSGSQETQYF
len: 14; v_gene: TRBV6-2/TRBV6-3; CDR3aa: CASSNRVPSQPQHF
len: 14; v_gene: TRBV12-3/TRBV12-4; CDR3aa: CASSYRGGNTEAFF
len: 15; v_gene: TRBV4-3; CDR3aa: CASSQAAQLNTEAFF
len: 15; v_gene: TRBV7-3; CDR3aa: CASGASGGSTDTQYF
len: 13; v_gene: TRBV9; CDR3aa: CASSVAWGNEQFF
len: 14; v_gene: TRBV11-3; CDR3aa: CASSSSGGHNEQFF
len: 14; v_gene: TRBV7-2; CDR3aa: CASSKVDIRYEQYF
len: 15; v_gene: TRBV6-2/TRBV6-3; CDR3aa: CASTQDRVGANVLTF
len: 14; v_gene: TRBV7-9; CDR3aa: CASSPPWAGMGQYF
len: 13; v_gene: TRBV20-1; CDR3aa: CSAPGTGVETQYF
len: 12; v_gene: TRBV12-3/TRBV12-4; CDR3aa: CASSSTARGAFF
len: 15; v_gene: TRBV20-1; CDR3aa: CSARGTSGISYEQYF
len: 15; v_gene: TRBV6-1; CDR3aa: CASSETSGALDTQYF
len: 15; v_gene: TRBV6-1; CDR3aa: CASRDRPGMNTEAFF
len: 14; v_gene: TRBV29-1; CDR3aa: CSVTWGQGNSEAFF
len: 15; v_gene: TRBV20-1; CDR3aa: CSATEGPATVNEQFF
len: 15; v_gene: TRBV6-5; CDR3aa: CASSYGDRGTGELFF
len: 14; v_gene: TRBV7-2; CDR3aa: CASSSLAGPSGQYF
len: 13; v_gene: TRBV20-1; CDR3aa: CSARLAGGPTQYF
len: 15; v_gene: TRBV19; CDR3aa: CASTSFARPGSIQYF
len: 14; v_gene: TRBV20-1; CDR3aa: CSARTRSGANVLTF
len: 15; v_gene: TRBV3-1; CDR3aa: CASSHGRSFAGELFF
len: 15; v_gene: TRBV4-3; CDR3aa: CASSVQGPSNSPLHF
len: 18; v_gene: TRBV11-2; CDR3aa: CASSLDRGSGSSYNEQFF
len: 16; v_gene: TRBV5-1; CDR3aa: CASSLARTSSYNEQFF
len: 14; v_gene: TRBV5-1; CDR3aa: CASRRGGHTDTQYF
len: 13; v_gene: TRBV10-3; CDR3aa: CAISAGVTDTQYF
len: 14; v_gene: TRBV5-1; CDR3aa: CASSLSLTAGKLFF
len: 13; v_gene: TRBV15; CDR3aa: CATSRVSRVVAFF
len: 15; v_gene: TRBV27; CDR3aa: CASSIMGQGAYEQYF
len: 14; v_gene: TRBV5-6; CDR3aa: CASSLWQIQETQYF
len: 13; v_gene: TRBV29-1; CDR3aa: CSVGAETIYEQYF
len: 14; v_gene: TRBV5-1; CDR3aa: CASSPKDIGDTQYF
len: 11; v_gene: TRBV6-6; CDR3aa: CASSEDGEAFF
len: 15; v_gene: TRBV4-3; CDR3aa: CASSHDPTGRYEQYF
len: 14; v_gene: TRBV12-5; CDR3aa: CASGPLDRNYGYTF
len: 15; v_gene: TRBV5-1; CDR3aa: CASSQLAGGQDTQYF
len: 14; v_gene: TRBV27; CDR3aa: CASSLYRGDDGYTF
len: 16; v_gene: TRBV10-2; CDR3aa: CASSETVLLTYNEQFF
len: 15; v_gene: TRBV7-9; CDR3aa: CASSPIGATQETQYF
len: 14; v_gene: TRBV20-1; CDR3aa: CSARGTSRFYEQYF
len: 14; v_gene: TRBV24-1; CDR3aa: CATSTGLAHNEQFF
len: 16; v_gene: TRBV12-3/TRBV12-4; CDR3aa: CASSLSLLVSKDTQYF
len: 16; v_gene: TRBV12-3/TRBV12-4; CDR3aa: CASSLIASGDWNEQFF
len: 12; v_gene: TRBV12-3/TRBV12-4; CDR3aa: CASKTVNYGYTF
len: 14; v_gene: TRBV20-1; CDR3aa: CSAEKAGGQETQYF
len: 16; v_gene: TRBV20-1; CDR3aa: CSARPRDQGSYNEQFF
len: 14; v_gene: TRBV12-3/TRBV12-4; CDR3aa: CASSNRDFQETQYF
len: 12; v_gene: TRBV29-1; CDR3aa: CSAASSNNEQFF
len: 12; v_gene: TRBV18; CDR3aa: CASSPTTYTQYF
len: 13; v_gene: TRBV11-2; CDR3aa: CASSLHGENTIYF
len: 15; v_gene: TRBV5-1; CDR3aa: CASSLELAGADTQYF
len: 11; v_gene: TRBV6-5; CDR3aa: CASRSYTEAFF
len: 15; v_gene: TRBV5-6; CDR3aa: CASSWGFETGGGYTF
len: 17; v_gene: TRBV6-1; CDR3aa: CASTHRSGRSSEGIQYF
len: 14; v_gene: TRBV6-2/TRBV6-3; CDR3aa: CAVCSGRTYNEQFF